The TCR beta chain under discussion was sequenced for a study of T cells after posttransplantation cyclophosphamide. Points from the study as a whole: Recipient CMV seropositivity and CMV reactivation strongly tracked TRB clonality. Later blood repertoires were often dominated by clones from the donor CD8+ memory compartment.

V dropped 4 bases and J dropped 8 bases, with 14 bases sitting between them. The CDR3 has 13 amino acids. The V gene's germline CDR1 is ENHRY and CDR2 SYGVKD. The repertoire was sequenced with immunoSEQ multiplex PCR; TCRdb's copy has only in-frame clones and lacks some. In the table there are 25,000 to 35,000 clones, around 90% of which are singletons. In regard to this clone: Its antigen is not known.

The clonotype originates from a woman aged 40 to 50 with a blood cancer, CMV-positive, and with a related stem cell donor. The rearrangement links TRBV10-3 to TRBJ1-2; D call uncertain. Sample: PBMCs. The CDR3 sequence is CAISGSDARGYTF. CDR3 nucleotides: TGTGCCATCAGTGGGTCCGATGCGAGGGGCTACACCTTC.